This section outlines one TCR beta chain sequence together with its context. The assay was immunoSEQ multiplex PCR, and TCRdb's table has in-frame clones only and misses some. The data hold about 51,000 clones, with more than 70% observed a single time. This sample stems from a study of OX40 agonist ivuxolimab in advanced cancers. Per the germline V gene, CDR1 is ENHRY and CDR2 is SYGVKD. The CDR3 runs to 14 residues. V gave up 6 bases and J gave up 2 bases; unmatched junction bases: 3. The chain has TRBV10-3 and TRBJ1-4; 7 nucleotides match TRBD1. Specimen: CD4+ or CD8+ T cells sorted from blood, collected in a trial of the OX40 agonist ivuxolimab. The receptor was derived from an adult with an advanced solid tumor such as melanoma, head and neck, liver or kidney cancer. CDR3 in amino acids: CAISQGGTNEKLFF. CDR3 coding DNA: TGTGCCATCAGCCAGGGGGGCACTAATGAAAAACTGTTTTTT.